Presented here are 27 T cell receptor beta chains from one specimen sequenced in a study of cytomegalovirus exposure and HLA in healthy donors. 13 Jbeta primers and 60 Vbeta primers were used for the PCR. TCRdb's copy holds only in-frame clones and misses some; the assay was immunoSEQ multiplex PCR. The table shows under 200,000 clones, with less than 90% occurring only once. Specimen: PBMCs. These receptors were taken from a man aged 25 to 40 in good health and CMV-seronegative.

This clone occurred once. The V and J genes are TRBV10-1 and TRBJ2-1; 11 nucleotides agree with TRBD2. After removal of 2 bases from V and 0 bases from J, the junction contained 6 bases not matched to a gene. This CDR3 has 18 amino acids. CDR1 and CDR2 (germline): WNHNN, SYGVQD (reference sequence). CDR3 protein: CASSEASGRLSSYNEQFF. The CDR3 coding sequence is TGCGCCAGCAGTGAGGCTAGCGGGAGGCTGAGCTCCTACAATGAGCAGTTCTTC.

CDR3 in amino acids: CASSYRGDGYTF. The CDR3 DNA reads as TGTGCCAGCAGTTATCGGGGGGATGGCTACACCTTC. This chain uses TRBV6-5 with TRBJ1-2; TRBD1 might be the D (5 bases). This CDR3 contains 12 residues. Trimming stripped 3 bases from V and 6 bases from J, with 8 bases between. Germline lookup yields CDR1 MNHEY and CDR2 SVGAGI.

DNA of the CDR3: TGTGCCAGCAGCAGACGGGACTGGTCCTACGAGCAGTACTTC. It codes for CASSRRDWSYEQYF. The chain is built from TRBV13 and TRBJ2-7; D perhaps matches TRBD2 (6 bases). Between the trimmed V and J ends, which lost 5 bases and 1 base, there was a span of 12 bases. CDR1 and CDR2 (germline): PRHDT, FYEKMQ (reference sequence). CDR3 size: 14 residues.

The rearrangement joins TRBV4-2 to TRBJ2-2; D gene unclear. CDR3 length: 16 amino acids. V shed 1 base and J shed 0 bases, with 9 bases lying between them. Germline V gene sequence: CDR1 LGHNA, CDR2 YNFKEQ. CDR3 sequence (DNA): TGTGCCAGCAGCCAAGGACACCCTTCGAACACCGGGGAGCTGTTTTTT. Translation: CASSQGHPSNTGELFF.

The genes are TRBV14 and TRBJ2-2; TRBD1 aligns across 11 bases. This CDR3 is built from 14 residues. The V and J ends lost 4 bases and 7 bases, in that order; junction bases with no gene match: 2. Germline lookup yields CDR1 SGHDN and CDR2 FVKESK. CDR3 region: CASSRDRGDGELFF. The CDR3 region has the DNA TGTGCCAGCAGCCGGGACAGGGGGGACGGGGAGCTGTTTTTT.

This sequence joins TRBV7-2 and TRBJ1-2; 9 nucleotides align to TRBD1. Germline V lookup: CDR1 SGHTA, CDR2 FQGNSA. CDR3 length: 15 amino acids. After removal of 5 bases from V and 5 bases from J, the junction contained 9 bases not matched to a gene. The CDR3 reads CASSLTGGAGYGYTF. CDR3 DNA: TGTGCCAGCAGCCTAACAGGGGGCGCAGGTTATGGCTACACCTTC.

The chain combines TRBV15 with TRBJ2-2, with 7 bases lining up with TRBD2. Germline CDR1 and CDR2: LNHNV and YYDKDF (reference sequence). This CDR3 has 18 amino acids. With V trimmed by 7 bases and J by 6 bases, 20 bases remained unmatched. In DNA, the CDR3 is TGTGCCACCAAAGACTACGCGGGGGACCCGAGGTGGGCCGGGGAGCTGTTTTTT. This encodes CATKDYAGDPRWAGELFF.

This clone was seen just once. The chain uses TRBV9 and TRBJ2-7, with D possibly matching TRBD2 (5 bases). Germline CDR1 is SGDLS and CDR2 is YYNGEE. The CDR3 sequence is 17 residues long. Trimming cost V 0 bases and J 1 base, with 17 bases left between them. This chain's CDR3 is CASSVVLGPGGSYEQYF. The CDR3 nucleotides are TGTGCCAGCAGCGTAGTGCTTGGGCCAGGCGGGTCCTACGAGCAGTACTTC.

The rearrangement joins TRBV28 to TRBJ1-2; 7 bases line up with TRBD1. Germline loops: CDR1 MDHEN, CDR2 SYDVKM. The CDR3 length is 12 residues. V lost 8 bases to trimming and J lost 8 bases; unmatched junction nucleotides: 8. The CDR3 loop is CASVQGFLGYTF. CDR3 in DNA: TGTGCCAGCGTACAGGGGTTCTTAGGCTACACCTTC.

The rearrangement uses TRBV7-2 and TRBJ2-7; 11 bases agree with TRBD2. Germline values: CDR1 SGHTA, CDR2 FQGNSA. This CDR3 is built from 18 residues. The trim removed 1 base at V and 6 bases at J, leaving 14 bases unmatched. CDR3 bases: TGTGCCAGCAGCTTAGGGGCGGTTAGCGGGAGGGCCCTCTCCGAGCAGTACTTC. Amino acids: CASSLGAVSGRALSEQYF.

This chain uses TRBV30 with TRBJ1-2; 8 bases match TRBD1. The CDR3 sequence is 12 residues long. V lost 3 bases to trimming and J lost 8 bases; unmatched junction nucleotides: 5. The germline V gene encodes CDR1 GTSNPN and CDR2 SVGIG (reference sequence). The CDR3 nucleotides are TGTGCCTGGAGGCGGACAGGGATCGGCTACACCTTC. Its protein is CAWRRTGIGYTF.

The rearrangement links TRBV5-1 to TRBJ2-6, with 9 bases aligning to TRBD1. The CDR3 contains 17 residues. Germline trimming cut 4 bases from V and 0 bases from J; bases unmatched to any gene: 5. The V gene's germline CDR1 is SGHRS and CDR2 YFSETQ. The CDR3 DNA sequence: TGCGCCAGCAGCCCTTTACAGGGGGCCTCTGGGGCCAACGTCCTGACTTTC. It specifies CASSPLQGASGANVLTF.

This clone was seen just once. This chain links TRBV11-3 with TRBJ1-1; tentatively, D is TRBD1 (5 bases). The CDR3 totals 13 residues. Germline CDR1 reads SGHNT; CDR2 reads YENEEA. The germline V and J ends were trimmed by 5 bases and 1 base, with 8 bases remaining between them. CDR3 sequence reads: CASSPRGNTEAFF. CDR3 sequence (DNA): TGTGCCAGCAGCCCTAGGGGGAACACTGAAGCTTTCTTT.

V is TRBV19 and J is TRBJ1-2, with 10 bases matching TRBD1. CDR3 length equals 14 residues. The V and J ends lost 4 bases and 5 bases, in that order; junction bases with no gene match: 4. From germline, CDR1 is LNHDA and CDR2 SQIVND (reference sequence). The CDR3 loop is CASSRGQGLYGYTF. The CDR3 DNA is TGTGCCAGTAGTAGGGGACAGGGGCTATATGGCTACACCTTC.

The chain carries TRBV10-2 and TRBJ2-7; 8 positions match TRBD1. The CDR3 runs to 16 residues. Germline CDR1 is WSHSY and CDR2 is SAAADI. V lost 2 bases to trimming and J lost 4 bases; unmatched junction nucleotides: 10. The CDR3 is CASSEGSGTGLYEQYF. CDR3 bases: TGCGCCAGCAGTGAGGGATCCGGGACAGGACTTTACGAGCAGTACTTC.

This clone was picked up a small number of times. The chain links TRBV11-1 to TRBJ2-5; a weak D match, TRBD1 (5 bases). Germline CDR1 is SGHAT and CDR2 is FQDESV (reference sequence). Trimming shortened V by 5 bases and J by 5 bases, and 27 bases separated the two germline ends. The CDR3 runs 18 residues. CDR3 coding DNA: TGTGCCAGCAGCCTTAAGAGGTCCATCCAGGGTGGTTCGGAGACCCAGTACTTC. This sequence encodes CASSLKRSIQGGSETQYF.

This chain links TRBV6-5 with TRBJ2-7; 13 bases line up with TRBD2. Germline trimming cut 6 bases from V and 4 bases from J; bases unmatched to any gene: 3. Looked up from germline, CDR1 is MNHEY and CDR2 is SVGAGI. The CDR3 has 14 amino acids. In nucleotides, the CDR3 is TGTGCCAGCAGCCGGACTAGCGGGGGATACGAGCAGTACTTC. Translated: CASSRTSGGYEQYF.

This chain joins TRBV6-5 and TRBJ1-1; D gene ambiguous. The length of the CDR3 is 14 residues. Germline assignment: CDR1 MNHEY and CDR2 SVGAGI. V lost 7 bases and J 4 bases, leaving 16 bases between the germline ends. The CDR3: CASTPVGSGTEAFF. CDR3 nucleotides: TGTGCCAGCACCCCCGTCGGGAGCGGCACTGAAGCTTTCTTT.

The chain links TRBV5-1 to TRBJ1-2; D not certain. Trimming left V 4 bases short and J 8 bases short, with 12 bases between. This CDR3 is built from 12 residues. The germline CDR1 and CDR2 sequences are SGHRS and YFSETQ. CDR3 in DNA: TGCGCCAGCAGCGAGGGATTGAGAGGCTACACCTTC. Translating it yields CASSEGLRGYTF.

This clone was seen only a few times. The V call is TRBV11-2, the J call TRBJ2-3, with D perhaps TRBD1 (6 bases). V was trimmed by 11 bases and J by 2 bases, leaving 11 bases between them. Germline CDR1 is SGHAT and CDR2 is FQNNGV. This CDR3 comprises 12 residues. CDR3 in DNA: TGTGCCGGGTCAGGGGACACAGATACGCAGTATTTT. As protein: CAGSGDTDTQYF.

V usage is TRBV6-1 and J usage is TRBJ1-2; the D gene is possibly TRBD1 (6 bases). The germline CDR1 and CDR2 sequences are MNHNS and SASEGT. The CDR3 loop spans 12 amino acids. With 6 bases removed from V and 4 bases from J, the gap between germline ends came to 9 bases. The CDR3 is CASRTGFYGYTF. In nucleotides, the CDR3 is TGTGCCAGCAGAACAGGGTTCTATGGCTACACCTTC.

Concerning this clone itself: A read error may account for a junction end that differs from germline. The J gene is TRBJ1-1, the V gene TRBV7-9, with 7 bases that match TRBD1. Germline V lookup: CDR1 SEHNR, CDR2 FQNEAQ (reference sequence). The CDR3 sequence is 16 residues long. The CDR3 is CSSSDNGQAVRTEAFF. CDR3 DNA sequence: TGTTCCAGCAGCGACAACGGACAGGCGGTACGCACTGAAGCTTTCTTT.

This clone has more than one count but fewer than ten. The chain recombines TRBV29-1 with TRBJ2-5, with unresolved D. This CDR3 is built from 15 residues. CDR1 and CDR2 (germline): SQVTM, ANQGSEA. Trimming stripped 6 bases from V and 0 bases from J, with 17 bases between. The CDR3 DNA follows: TGCAGCGTGGCGCGTCGTTCAGCGTACCAAGAGACCCAGTACTTC. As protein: CSVARRSAYQETQYF.

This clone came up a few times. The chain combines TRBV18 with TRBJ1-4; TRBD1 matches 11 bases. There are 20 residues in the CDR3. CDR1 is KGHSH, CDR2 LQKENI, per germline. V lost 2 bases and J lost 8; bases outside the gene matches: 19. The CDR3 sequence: CASSPAAGTGGGKGSEKLFF. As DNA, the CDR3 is TGTGCCAGCTCACCAGCGGCCGGGACAGGGGGAGGAAAGGGATCGGAAAAACTGTTTTTT.

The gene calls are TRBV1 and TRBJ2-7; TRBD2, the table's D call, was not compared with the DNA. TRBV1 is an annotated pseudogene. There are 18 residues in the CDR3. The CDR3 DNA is TGCACCAGCAGCCAAACCCCGGGGGGTAGCGGGAGCTCCTACGAGCAGTACTTC. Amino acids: CTSSQTPGGSGSSYEQYF.

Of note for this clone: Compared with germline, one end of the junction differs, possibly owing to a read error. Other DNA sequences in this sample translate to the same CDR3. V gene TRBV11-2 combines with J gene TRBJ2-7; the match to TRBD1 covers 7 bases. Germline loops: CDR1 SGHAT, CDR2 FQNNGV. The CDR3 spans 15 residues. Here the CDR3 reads CASSAYRGTAPEQYF. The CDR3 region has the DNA TGCGCCAGCAGCGCCTACAGGGGTACAGCCCCCGAGCAGTACTTC.

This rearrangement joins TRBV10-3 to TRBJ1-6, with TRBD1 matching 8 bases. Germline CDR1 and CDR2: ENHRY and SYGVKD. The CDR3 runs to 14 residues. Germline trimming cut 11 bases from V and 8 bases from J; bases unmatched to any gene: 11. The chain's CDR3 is CAATSDRDYSPLHF. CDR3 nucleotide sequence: TGTGCCGCCACATCGGACAGGGACTATTCACCCCTCCACTTT.